This T cell receptor (beta chain) derives from a study of blood T cell repertoires in COVID-19. Study in general: Sites in the United States, Italy and Spain provided acute and convalescent COVID-19 samples.

Per the authors' pipeline: Reference gene primer amplification yielded estimated nucleated cell counts. The table came from immunoSEQ multiplex PCR; TCRdb's copy has only in-frame clones and leaves some out. V and J calls plus clone size are reproduced from that table; the DNA served to infer D and trimming. Among around 270,000 clones listed, over 80% were seen once. Germline loops: CDR1 MNHEY, CDR2 SVGAGI. This CDR3 region has 15 residues. Trimming stripped 2 bases from V and 2 bases from J, with 12 bases between. The sequenced material came from PBMCs or T cells enriched from blood (not recorded which). The clonotype was recovered from a woman between 35 and 50 years old who had been exposed to COVID-19. The chain recombines TRBV6-5 with TRBJ2-5, with D perhaps TRBD2 (5 bases). CDR3 protein: CASSYLNGDQETQYF. DNA for the CDR3: TGTGCCAGCAGTTACCTCAACGGGGATCAAGAGACCCAGTACTTC.